The T cell receptor (beta chain) described here comes from a study of T cells after yellow fever vaccination. Overall study results and limits: The secondary T-cell response peaked on day 5, not day 15, but was weaker.

Making TCR cDNA involved 5'RACE template switching, which added UMIs and a universal primer site. In TCRdb, the 5' RACE reads were re-called with MiXCR into one record per CDR3 protein. The repertoire holds a few hundred thousand distinct CDR3 sequences, 7.5% to 9% seen once, with approximately 3.5% in the top ten. V lost 0 bases, J lost 2 bases, and 8 bases lay in between. This CDR3 has 14 amino acids. Germline V gene lookup returns CDR1 ENHRY and CDR2 SYGVKD. On this clonotype itself: As yet, its antigen is unknown.

The input for sequencing was CD4+ T cells sorted from PBMCs, taken 5 days after the yellow fever booster vaccination. This receptor was identified in a man aged 18 to 35 who received the YFV17D yellow fever vaccine. The V call is TRBV10-3, the J call TRBJ2-7; unclear D gene. CDR3 nucleotide sequence: TGTGCCATCAGTGAGTCCGCCGAAACCTACGAGCAGTACTTC. This translates into CAISESAETYEQYF.